The clone carrying this T cell receptor (beta chain) was counted many times. This record comes from a study of T cells of healthy individuals. There are 16 residues in the CDR3. In germline, CDR1 is SGDLS, CDR2 YYNGEE. Deletions cut 4 bases from V and 4 bases from J, with 18 bases between. TCRdb re-called the 5' RACE reads through MiXCR, storing one row per CDR3 protein. Of 63,000 or so distinct CDR3 sequences listed, about a sixth are singletons. This TCR was sampled from a human donor in good health. This chain uses TRBV9 with TRBJ2-1; possibly TRBD2 for D (6 bases). This CDR3 reads CASSPLLGGSYNEQFF. The CDR3 nucleotides read TGTGCCAGCAGCCCCCTCCTGGGAGGATCGTACAATGAGCAGTTCTTC.